These T cell receptor beta chains were read from a single sample in a study of blood T cell repertoires in COVID-19. Assay used: immunoSEQ multiplex PCR; TCRdb lists only in-frame clones, some missing. The repertoire holds under 200,000 clones, with about four fifths as singletons. Sequencing input: peripheral blood. All receptors derive from a woman aged 55-70 years with COVID-19, enrolled during active disease. CDR3s include the opening cysteine and the closing phenylalanine or tryptophan. D genes are given only for firm matches. Clone size is shown for a subset of rows, as once, few, many or a class of expanded clone.

v_call	d_call	clone_size	j_call	cdr3_aa	cdr3_nt
TRBV15	.	.	TRBJ1-5	CATSREWTATSNQPQHF	TGTGCCACCAGCAGAGAGTGGACAGCCACCAGCAATCAGCCCCAGCATTTT
TRBV19	.	.	TRBJ2-1	CASSVQYTNNEQFF	TGTGCCAGTAGTGTCCAATATACAAACAATGAGCAGTTCTTC
TRBV11-2	.	.	TRBJ2-7	CASSLREGEWYEQYF	TGTGCCAGCAGCTTACGCGAGGGAGAGTGGTACGAGCAGTACTTC
TRBV20-1	TRBD2	.	TRBJ2-1	CSASLGLADNEQFF	TGCAGTGCTAGTCTAGGACTAGCAGACAATGAGCAGTTCTTC
TRBV9	TRBD1	.	TRBJ1-1	CASSVGAGGANTEAFF	TGTGCCAGCAGCGTAGGGGCAGGGGGCGCGAACACTGAAGCTTTCTTT
TRBV10-1	.	.	TRBJ1-1	CASSSTGLTEAFF	TGCGCCAGCAGTTCCACAGGCCTCACTGAAGCTTTCTTT
TRBV5-6	TRBD1	.	TRBJ1-5	CASSFSGTGIQPQHF	TGTGCCAGCAGCTTCAGTGGGACAGGGATCCAGCCCCAGCATTTT
TRBV28	TRBD2	.	TRBJ2-5	CASSLWTLAGGPGTQYF	TGTGCCAGCAGTTTATGGACTTTAGCGGGAGGGCCGGGGACCCAGTACTTC
TRBV7-8	.	.	TRBJ2-5	CASSPGIETQYF	TGTGCCAGCAGCCCAGGGATTGAGACCCAGTACTTC
TRBV13	TRBD2	.	TRBJ2-3	CASSRGLVLDTQYF	TGTGCCAGCAGCCGTGGACTAGTCTTGGATACGCAGTATTTT
TRBV2	.	.	TRBJ1-3	CASRPGFSGNTIYF	TGTGCCAGCAGACCAGGCTTCTCTGGAAACACCATATATTTT
TRBV19	TRBD1	once	TRBJ1-3	CASRRTGESSGNTIYF	TGTGCCAGTAGACGTACAGGGGAGTCTTCTGGAAACACCATATATTTT
TRBV6-4	TRBD2	.	TRBJ2-1	CASSDSSGSYNEQFF	TGTGCCAGCAGTGACTCTAGCGGGAGCTACAATGAGCAGTTCTTC
TRBV21-1	.	.	TRBJ1-1	CANERGTTEAFF	TGTGCCAACGAACGGGGGACCACTGAAGCTTTCTTT
TRBV6-2/TRBV6-3	.	few	TRBJ1-1	CASSYSLVTGNTEAFF	TGTGCCAGCAGTTACTCCTTAGTGACGGGGAACACTGAAGCTTTCTTT
TRBV28	.	.	TRBJ1-5	CASRLQNQPQHF	TGTGCCAGCCGCTTGCAGAATCAGCCCCAGCATTTT
TRBV5-6	.	.	TRBJ1-2	CASSLVLGTAQRGFYGYTF	TGTGCCAGCAGCTTGGTTTTAGGAACAGCTCAAAGGGGATTCTATGGCTACACCTTC
TRBV4-2	.	.	TRBJ2-7	CASSPAGPQPYEQYF	TGTGCCAGCAGCCCAGCAGGGCCCCAGCCCTACGAGCAGTACTTC
TRBV7-8	TRBD1	.	TRBJ1-6	CASSRAGTENSPLHF	TGTGCCAGCAGCAGGGCCGGGACAGAGAATTCACCCCTCCACTTT
TRBV19	.	.	TRBJ2-2	CASNSRGVGELFF	TGTGCCAGTAACAGCAGGGGAGTCGGGGAGCTGTTTTTT
TRBV5-1	.	.	TRBJ1-1	CASSLEGFGGTEAFF	TGCGCCAGCAGCTTGGAGGGTTTCGGGGGCACTGAAGCTTTCTTT
TRBV5-5	TRBD1	once	TRBJ1-5	CASSNDRGSNQPQHF	TGTGCCAGCAGCAATGACAGGGGGAGCAATCAGCCCCAGCATTTT
TRBV5-6	TRBD2	few	TRBJ2-1	CASSRTSGRADEQFF	TGTGCCAGCAGCAGAACTAGCGGGAGGGCCGATGAGCAGTTCTTC
TRBV12-3/TRBV12-4	TRBD2	.	TRBJ2-1	CASSLTSGDEQFF	TGTGCCAGCAGTCTCACTAGCGGGGATGAGCAGTTCTTC
TRBV4-2	TRBD2	.	TRBJ2-7	CASRMTSGTSYEQYF	TGTGCCAGCAGAATGACTAGCGGAACCTCCTACGAGCAGTACTTC
TRBV19	TRBD1	.	TRBJ1-5	CASSTDRGLFQPQHF	TGTGCCAGTAGTACCGACAGGGGCCTATTTCAGCCCCAGCATTTT
TRBV5-3	TRBD1	.	TRBJ1-2	CAVLAEGAPGYGYTF	TGTGCCGTACTGGCCGAGGGGGCGCCTGGCTATGGCTACACCTTC
TRBV4-3	TRBD2	.	TRBJ2-3	CASSQETSGVVTDTQYF	TGCGCCAGCAGCCAGGAAACTAGCGGGGTAGTCACAGATACGCAGTATTTT
TRBV28	TRBD1	.	TRBJ1-5	CASSLGRGLQPQHF	TGTGCCAGCAGTTTAGGCAGGGGGCTCCAGCCCCAGCATTTT
TRBV2	TRBD1	.	TRBJ1-5	CASSLGQGANQPQHF	TGTGCCAGCAGCCTCGGGCAGGGGGCGAATCAGCCCCAGCATTTT
TRBV5-1	TRBD2	.	TRBJ2-1	CASSLEGSGSKEQFF	TGCGCCAGCAGCTTGGAGGGTAGCGGGAGTAAAGAGCAGTTCTTC
TRBV5-4	TRBD1	.	TRBJ2-7	CASSQGTGEGYEQYF	TGTGCCAGCAGCCAAGGGACAGGGGAGGGGTACGAGCAGTACTTC
TRBV28	TRBD1	.	TRBJ2-1	CASSFRDRGIGEQFF	TGTGCCAGCAGTTTTAGGGACAGGGGCATCGGTGAGCAGTTCTTC
TRBV28	.	.	TRBJ2-2	CASRRGGFNTGELFF	TGTGCCAGCAGGAGGGGGGGCTTTAACACCGGGGAGCTGTTTTTT
TRBV28	.	.	TRBJ2-1	CASSFPPSGEQFF	TGTGCCAGCAGTTTTCCCCCCTCAGGAGAGCAGTTCTTC
TRBV19	TRBD1	.	TRBJ1-2	CASSRGQGANYGYTF	TGTGCCAGTAGTAGAGGACAGGGGGCGAACTATGGCTACACCTTC
TRBV7-2	.	.	TRBJ1-5	CASSLDGGRNQPQHF	TGTGCCAGCAGCTTAGATGGGGGCCGAAATCAGCCCCAGCATTTT
TRBV5-1	TRBD1	.	TRBJ2-6	CASRSGTGGSGANVLTF	TGCGCCAGCAGGTCCGGGACAGGGGGCTCTGGGGCCAACGTCCTGACTTTC